The subject of this entry is one T cell receptor beta chain. CD4+ cells underwent separation, giving CD45RA+ naive and CD45RA-negative memory subsets. This sample was taken from a study of shared clonotypes between healthy human individuals. Study-wide background: A couple of female and three male donors aged 18 to 49 were enrolled.

Produced via immunoSEQ multiplex PCR; TCRdb's table is partial and in-frame only. This sample has under 1,100,000 clones; around 82% occur once, and the top ten carry around 0.61%. Germline CDR1 and CDR2: WSHSY and SAAADI. The length of the CDR3 is 18 residues. The V and J ends lost 1 base and 0 bases, in that order; junction bases with no gene match: 5. The chain carries TRBV10-2 and TRBJ2-7; 14 positions match TRBD2. This TCR was sampled from a man between 18 and 35 years old in good health. Some clones in this sample may be carry-over from other donors' samples. The sample comprised memory CD4+ T cells from PBMCs. The subset was: CD45RA-negative fraction. CDR3 sequence (DNA): TGCGCCAGCAGTGAGTTGGGACTAGCGGGAGTCGGCTCCTACGAGCAGTACTTC. Encoded protein: CASSELGLAGVGSYEQYF.